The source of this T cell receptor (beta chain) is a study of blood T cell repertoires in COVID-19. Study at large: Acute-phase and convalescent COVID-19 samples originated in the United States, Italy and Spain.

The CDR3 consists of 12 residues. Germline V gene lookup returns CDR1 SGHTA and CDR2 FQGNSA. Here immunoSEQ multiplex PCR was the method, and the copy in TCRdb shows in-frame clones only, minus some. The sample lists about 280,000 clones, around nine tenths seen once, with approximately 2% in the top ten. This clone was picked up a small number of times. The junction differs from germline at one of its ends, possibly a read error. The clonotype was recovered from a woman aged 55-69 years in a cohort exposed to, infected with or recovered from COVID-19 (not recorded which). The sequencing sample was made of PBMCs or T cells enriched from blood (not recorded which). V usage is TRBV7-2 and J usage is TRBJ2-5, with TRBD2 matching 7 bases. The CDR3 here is CASSLDDGREDF. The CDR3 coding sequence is TGTGCCAGCAGCTTAGATGACGGCCGGGAGGACTTC.